This T cell receptor (beta chain) came from a study of T cells after yellow fever vaccination. TCRdb redid the calling of the 5' RACE reads with MiXCR, one entry per CDR3 protein. There are roughly 330,000 distinct CDR3 sequences in the sample; 3.5% to 4.5% occur only once, and approximately 24% lies in the top ten. V lost 3 bases and J 7 bases, leaving 13 bases between the germline ends. The CDR3 covers 13 residues. CDR1 SGHTA and CDR2 FQGNSA come from the germline V gene. Study-wide results and limits: Reappearance after the booster was seen for most primary-vaccination clones, at roughly 96% CD4 and about 90% CD8. On re-exposure, the response was weaker but peaked faster, at day 5 versus 15. The study noted that FACS-sorted repertoires could contain abundant clonotypes contaminating from the bulk population. Across the CD4 and CD8 compartments, a small share of clonotypes was present in both.

The table lists this clonotype with many counts. What it recognizes is unknown. The material was PBMCs, obtained 5 days after the yellow fever booster vaccination. The source of this sequence is a young man who received the YFV17D yellow fever vaccine. The V and J genes are TRBV7-2 and TRBJ2-7; no firm D call. The CDR3 here is CASSFHPLGEQYF. The DNA for the CDR3 is TGTGCCAGCAGCTTCCACCCCTTGGGGGAGCAGTACTTC.